These 23 T cell receptor beta chains came from one sample sequenced in a study of OX40 agonist ivuxolimab in advanced cancers. This table comes from immunoSEQ multiplex PCR, and its TCRdb copy is limited to in-frame clones, with some not included. The repertoire holds roughly 93,000 clones, with about 92% as singletons. Sequences were derived from CD4+ or CD8+ T cells sorted from blood, sampled in a trial of the OX40 agonist ivuxolimab. These receptors all stem from an adult with an advanced solid tumor such as melanoma, head and neck, liver or kidney cancer.

The rearrangement uses TRBV27 and TRBJ1-6, with 8 bases fitting TRBD1. Germline V gene lookup returns CDR1 MNHEY and CDR2 SMNVEV (reference sequence). V lost 6 bases to trimming and J lost 10 bases; unmatched junction nucleotides: 20. This CDR3 has 18 amino acids. This chain's CDR3 is CASRPFPLDRVQYSPLHF. The CDR3 bases are TGTGCCAGCAGACCCTTCCCCCTGGACAGGGTTCAATACTCACCCCTCCACTTT.

The rearrangement uses TRBV20-1 and TRBJ2-7; D is unresolved. Germline CDR1 DFQATT, CDR2 SNEGSKA (reference sequence). CDR3 length equals 10 residues. CDR3 amino acids: CSALFYEQYF. CDR3 in DNA: TGCAGCGCCCTCTTCTACGAGCAGTACTTC.

V is TRBV6-6 and J is TRBJ1-5; D unresolved. The CDR3 has 11 amino acids. The V end lost 5 bases, the J end lost 11 bases, and 10 bases lay between the germline ends. Germline V lookup: CDR1 MNHNY, CDR2 SVGAGI (reference sequence). The CDR3 coding sequence is TGTGCCAGCAGTGATAGGATTACCCAGCATTTT. This encodes CASSDRITQHF.

The rearrangement links TRBV6-5 to TRBJ2-3; no reliable D call. Per the germline V gene, CDR1 is MNHEY and CDR2 is SVGAGI. This CDR3 region has 12 residues. V lost 6 bases to trimming and J lost 2 bases, with 6 bases between them. CDR3: CASRRDTDTQYF. Written as DNA, the CDR3 is TGTGCCAGCAGACGAGACACAGATACGCAGTATTTT.

J is TRBJ2-5 and V is TRBV2; 8 bases agree with TRBD2. From germline, CDR1 is SNHLY and CDR2 FYNNEI. The length of the CDR3 is 14 residues. Unmatched junction bases numbered 6, after V lost 4 bases and J lost 5 bases. CDR3 in DNA: TGTGCCAGCAGTGTTAGACTAGCGAGTGAGACCCAGTACTTC. Its protein is CASSVRLASETQYF.

In its sample, this clone was seen once. This chain connects TRBV4-1 to TRBJ2-7, with 8 bases aligning to TRBD2. V lost 3 bases, J lost 3 bases, and 10 bases stayed unmatched. Germline-derived CDR1 and CDR2 are MGHRA and YSYEKL. The CDR3 runs 16 residues. CDR3 DNA sequence: TGCGCCAGCAGCCAGATCTTTGGGACTAGTGTCTACGAGCAGTACTTC. This encodes CASSQIFGTSVYEQYF.

The rearrangement links TRBV10-3 to TRBJ2-5, with unresolved D. V shed 3 bases and J shed 7 bases, with 12 bases lying between them. Germline-derived CDR1 and CDR2 are ENHRY and SYGVKD. This CDR3 has 13 amino acids. CDR3 sequence: CAISDGDWGTQYF. The DNA for the CDR3 is TGTGCCATCAGTGATGGGGATTGGGGGACCCAGTACTTC.

This clone occurred a few times. The chain carries TRBV14 and TRBJ1-6; the match to TRBD1 covers 7 bases. CDR1 SGHDN and CDR2 FVKESK come from the germline V gene. There are 14 residues in the CDR3. The V and J ends lost 0 bases and 7 bases, in that order; junction bases with no gene match: 0. The CDR3 DNA reads TGTGCCAGCAGCCAAGAGACAGGGAATTCACCCCTCCACTTT. This encodes CASSQETGNSPLHF.

The chain links TRBV11-2 to TRBJ2-3, with D perhaps matching TRBD1 (7 bases). V shed 3 bases and J shed 5 bases, with 12 bases lying between them. Germline V gene sequence: CDR1 SGHAT, CDR2 FQNNGV. The CDR3 has 14 amino acids. CDR3 sequence: CASSFPGGRDTQYF. CDR3 nucleotide sequence: TGTGCCAGCAGCTTTCCAGGGGGGAGAGATACGCAGTATTTT. The full variable domain, completed using reference TRBV11-2 and TRBJ2-3, is EAGVAQSPRYKIIEKRQSVAFWCNPISGHATLYWYQQILGQGPKLLIQFQNNGVVDDSQLPKDRFSAERLKGVDSTLKIQPAKLEDSAVYLCASSFPGGRDTQYFGPGTRLTVL.

The chain combines TRBV7-2 with TRBJ1-2, with TRBD1 identical over 10 bases. In germline, CDR1 is SGHTA, CDR2 FQGNSA. This CDR3 is built from 18 residues. J lost 10 bases, V lost 1 base, and 18 bases had no gene match. The CDR3 protein is CASSLGGFGTGVSMDYTF. The DNA of the CDR3 is TGTGCCAGCAGCTTAGGTGGATTTGGGACAGGGGTTTCTATGGACTACACCTTC.

This chain uses TRBV2 with TRBJ2-7; tentatively, D is TRBD2 (7 bases). Looked up from germline, CDR1 is SNHLY and CDR2 is FYNNEI. Trimming took off 5 bases at V and 3 bases at J, with 11 bases between the two ends. The CDR3 has 13 amino acids. The CDR3 spells CASSNGGLYEQYF. DNA for the CDR3: TGTGCCAGCAGTAACGGGGGGCTCTACGAGCAGTACTTC.

The chain employs TRBV5-1 and TRBJ1-4, with D possibly TRBD1 on 6 matching bases. CDR1 and CDR2 from the germline V gene are SGHRS and YFSETQ. The V end was cut by 0 bases, the J end by 8 bases, with 14 bases between. The CDR3 runs to 15 residues. CDR3 coding DNA: TGCGCCAGCAGCTTGGGTGGCAGGGGAGGAGAAAAACTGTTTTTT. Protein product: CASSLGGRGGEKLFF.

J is TRBJ1-5 and V is TRBV19; TRBD1 might be the D (5 bases). The germline CDR1 and CDR2 sequences are LNHDA and SQIVND (reference sequence). The CDR3 has 13 amino acids. V was trimmed by 1 base and J by 7 bases, leaving 8 bases between them. CDR3 sequence (DNA): TGTGCCAGTAGTATAGGGGGCGGCCAGCCCCAGCATTTT. Amino acid sequence: CASSIGGGQPQHF.

The genes are TRBV11-1 and TRBJ2-4, with TRBD2 matching 9 bases. CDR3 length: 16 amino acids. V shed 3 bases, J shed 6 bases, and the junction held 9 bases outside the gene matches. Germline V gene sequence: CDR1 SGHAT, CDR2 FQDESV (reference sequence). DNA for the CDR3: TGTGCCAGCAGCTTGGGTGCGGGAGGGCCGACAAACATTCAGTACTTC. It translates to CASSLGAGGPTNIQYF.

The chain is built from TRBV7-9 and TRBJ2-7; TRBD1 aligns across 11 bases. CDR1 and CDR2 from the germline V gene are SEHNR and FQNEAQ (reference sequence). The CDR3 spans 14 residues. Trimming removed 5 bases from V and 6 bases from J; junction bases left unmatched: 6. Written as DNA, the CDR3 is TGTGCCAGCAGCCCCGGGACAGGGGGATCCGAGCAGTACTTC. It encodes CASSPGTGGSEQYF.

This clone was counted once. The rearrangement uses TRBV10-1 and TRBJ1-1; no clear D gene. Between the trimmed V and J ends, which lost 4 bases and 0 bases, there was a span of 9 bases. The CDR3 sequence is 14 residues long. CDR1 and CDR2 from the germline V gene are WNHNN and SYGVQD (reference sequence). CDR3 DNA: TGCGCCAGCAGTGCGACAAAAATGAACACTGAAGCTTTCTTT. Translating it yields CASSATKMNTEAFF.

The rearrangement uses TRBV10-3 and TRBJ1-2; D gene uncertain. V gave up 2 bases and J gave up 0 bases, with 10 bases separating them. CDR3 length equals 15 residues. CDR1 and CDR2 from the germline V gene are ENHRY and SYGVKD. The CDR3 bases are TGTGCCATCAGTGAGGGAAGGGTTACTAACTATGGCTACACCTTC. This encodes CAISEGRVTNYGYTF.

The chain recombines TRBV6-1 with TRBJ2-2; D ambiguous. The germline gives CDR1 MNHNS, CDR2 SASEGT. The CDR3 is made up of 14 amino acids. Between the trimmed V and J ends, which lost 6 bases and 5 bases, there was a span of 13 bases. CDR3 loop: CASSLLVRTGELFF. CDR3 nucleotides: TGTGCCAGCAGCCTCCTAGTACGGACCGGGGAGCTGTTTTTT.

The chain combines TRBV19 with TRBJ2-6, with TRBD1 identical over 7 bases. Trimming cost V 3 bases and J 0 bases; bases outside gene matches: 11. CDR3 length: 19 residues. Germline V CDR1 and CDR2: LNHDA, SQIVND (reference sequence). CDR3 in DNA: TGTGCCAGTAGTATGAGGGGACAGATCTTTGGCTCTGGGGCCAACGTCCTGACTTTC. Its protein product is CASSMRGQIFGSGANVLTF.

The chain joins TRBV19 to TRBJ2-5; TRBD1 might be the D (6 bases). The CDR3 contains 15 residues. Germline V CDR1 and CDR2: LNHDA, SQIVND (reference sequence). V was shortened by 9 bases and J by 0 bases, with 17 bases between the two germline ends. This chain's CDR3 is CASSARDTNQETQYF. The CDR3 DNA reads as TGTGCCAGCTCCGCCCGGGACACCAACCAAGAGACCCAGTACTTC.

The chain couples TRBV30 to TRBJ2-7; no firm D call. Trimming pared 2 bases from V and 10 bases from J, leaving 12 bases between. The CDR3 sequence is 11 residues long. Germline V gene lookup returns CDR1 GTSNPN and CDR2 SVGIG (reference sequence). The CDR3 sequence: CAWSTGMNQYF. The CDR3 region has the DNA TGTGCCTGGAGTACTGGGATGAATCAGTACTTC.

The chain has TRBV18 and TRBJ2-7, with 9 bases matching TRBD1. The CDR3 has 16 residues. CDR1 KGHSH and CDR2 LQKENI come from the germline V gene. V trimming: 1 base; J trimming: 6 bases; junction bases outside the gene matches: 10. The CDR3 DNA is TGTGCCAGCTCACCACTCTTAGGACAGGGGCCTTCCGAGCAGTACTTC. Amino acid sequence: CASSPLLGQGPSEQYF.

The genes are TRBV25-1 and TRBJ2-5; maybe TRBD2 (6 bases). Germline V CDR1 and CDR2: MGHDK, SYGVNS. There are 15 residues in the CDR3. V was pared by 7 bases and J by 4 bases, with 19 bases between. The DNA for the CDR3 is TGTGCCAGCACTAGAAGCACGCTGGGGGGAGAGACCCAGTACTTC. The encoded protein is CASTRSTLGGETQYF.